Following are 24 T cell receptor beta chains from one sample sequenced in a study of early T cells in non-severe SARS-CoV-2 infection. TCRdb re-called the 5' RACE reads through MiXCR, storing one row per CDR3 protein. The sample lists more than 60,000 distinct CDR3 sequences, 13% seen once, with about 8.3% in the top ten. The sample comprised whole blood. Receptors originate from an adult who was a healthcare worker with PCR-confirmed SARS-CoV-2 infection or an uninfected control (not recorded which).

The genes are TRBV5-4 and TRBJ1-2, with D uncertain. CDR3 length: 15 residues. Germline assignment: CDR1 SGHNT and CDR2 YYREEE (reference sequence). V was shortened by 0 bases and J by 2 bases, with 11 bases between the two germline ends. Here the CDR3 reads CASSLGAGPNYGYTF. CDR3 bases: TGTGCCAGCAGCTTGGGGGCAGGCCCGAACTATGGCTACACCTTC.

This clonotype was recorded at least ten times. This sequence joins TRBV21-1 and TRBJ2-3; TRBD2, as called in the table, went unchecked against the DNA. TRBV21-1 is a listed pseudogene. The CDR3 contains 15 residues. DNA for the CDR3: TGTGCCAGCACCCTAGGGAGGGGTCCGTCAGATACGCAGTATTTT. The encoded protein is CASTLGRGPSDTQYF.

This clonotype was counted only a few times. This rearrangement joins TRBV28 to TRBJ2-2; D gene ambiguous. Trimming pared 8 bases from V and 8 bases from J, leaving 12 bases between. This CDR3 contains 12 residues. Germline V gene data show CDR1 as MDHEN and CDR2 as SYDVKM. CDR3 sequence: CASPSSLGELFF. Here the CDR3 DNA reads TGTGCCAGCCCCTCCTCCCTGGGGGAGCTGTTTTTT.

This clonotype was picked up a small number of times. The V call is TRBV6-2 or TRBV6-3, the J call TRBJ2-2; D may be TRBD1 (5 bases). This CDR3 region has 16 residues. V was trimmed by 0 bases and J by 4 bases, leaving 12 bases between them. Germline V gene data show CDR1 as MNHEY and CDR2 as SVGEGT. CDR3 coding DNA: TGTGCCAGCAGTTACTCACCAGGGTCGAGCACCGGGGAGCTGTTTTTT. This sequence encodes CASSYSPGSSTGELFF.

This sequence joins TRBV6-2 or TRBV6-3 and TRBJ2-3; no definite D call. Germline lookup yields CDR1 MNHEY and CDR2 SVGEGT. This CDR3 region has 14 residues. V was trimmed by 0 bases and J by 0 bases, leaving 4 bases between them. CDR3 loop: CASSYSGSTDTQYF. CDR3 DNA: TGTGCCAGCAGTTACTCGGGGAGCACAGATACGCAGTATTTT.

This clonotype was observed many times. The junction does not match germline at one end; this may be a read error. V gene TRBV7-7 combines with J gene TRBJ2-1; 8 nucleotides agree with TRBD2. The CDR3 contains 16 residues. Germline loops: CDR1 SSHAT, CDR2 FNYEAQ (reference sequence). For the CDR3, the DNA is TGTGCTAGCAGTCCGGATATAGCGGGAACAATTGGTGAGCAGTTCTTC. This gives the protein CASSPDIAGTIGEQFF.

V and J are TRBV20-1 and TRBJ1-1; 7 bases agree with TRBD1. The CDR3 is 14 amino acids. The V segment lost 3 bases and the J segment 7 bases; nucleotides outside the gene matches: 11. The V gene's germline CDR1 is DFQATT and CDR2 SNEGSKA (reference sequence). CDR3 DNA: TGCAGTGCTAGTCCGACAGGGACTACCCGTGAAGCTTTCTTT. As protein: CSASPTGTTREAFF.

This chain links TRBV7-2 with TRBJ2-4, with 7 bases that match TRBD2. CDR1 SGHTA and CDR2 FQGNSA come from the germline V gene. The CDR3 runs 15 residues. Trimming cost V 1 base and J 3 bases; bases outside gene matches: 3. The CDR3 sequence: CASSLGGSGKNIQYF. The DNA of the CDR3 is TGTGCCAGCAGCTTAGGCGGGAGTGGCAAAAACATTCAGTACTTC. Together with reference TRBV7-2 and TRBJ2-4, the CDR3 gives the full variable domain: GAGVSQSPSNKVTEKGKDVELRCDPISGHTALYWYRQSLGQGLEFLIYFQGNSAPDKSGLPSDRFSAERTGGSVSTLTIQRTQQEDSAVYLCASSLGGSGKNIQYFGAGTRLSVL.

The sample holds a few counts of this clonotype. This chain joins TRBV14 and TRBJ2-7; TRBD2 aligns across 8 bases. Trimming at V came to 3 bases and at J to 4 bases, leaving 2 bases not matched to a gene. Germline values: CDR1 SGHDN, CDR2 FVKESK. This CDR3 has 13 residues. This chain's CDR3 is CASSQGTSYEQYF. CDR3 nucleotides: TGTGCCAGCAGCCAGGGGACTAGTTACGAGCAGTACTTC.

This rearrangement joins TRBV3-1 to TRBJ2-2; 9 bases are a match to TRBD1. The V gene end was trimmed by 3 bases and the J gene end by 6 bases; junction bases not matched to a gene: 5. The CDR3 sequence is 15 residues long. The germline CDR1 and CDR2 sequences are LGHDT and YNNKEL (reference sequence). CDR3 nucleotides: TGTGCCAGCAGCCAGGGGACAGGGCGGGCCGGGGAGCTGTTTTTT. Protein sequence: CASSQGTGRAGELFF.

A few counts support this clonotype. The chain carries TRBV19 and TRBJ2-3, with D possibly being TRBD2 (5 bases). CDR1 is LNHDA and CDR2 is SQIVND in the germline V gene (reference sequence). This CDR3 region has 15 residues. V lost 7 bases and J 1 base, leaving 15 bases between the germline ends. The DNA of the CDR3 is TGTGCCAGTAAGAAACTACTGGGAGGCACAGATACGCAGTATTTT. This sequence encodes CASKKLLGGTDTQYF.

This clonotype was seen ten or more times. CDR3 sequence reads: CASSYLTGSGYTF. CDR3 nucleotides: TGTGCCAGCAGTTACCTGACAGGTTCCGGCTACACCTTC. This chain uses TRBV6-5 with TRBJ1-2; D is perhaps TRBD1 (6 bases). In germline, CDR1 is MNHEY, CDR2 SVGAGI. V lost 2 bases to trimming and J lost 8 bases, with 12 bases between them. CDR3 size: 13 residues.

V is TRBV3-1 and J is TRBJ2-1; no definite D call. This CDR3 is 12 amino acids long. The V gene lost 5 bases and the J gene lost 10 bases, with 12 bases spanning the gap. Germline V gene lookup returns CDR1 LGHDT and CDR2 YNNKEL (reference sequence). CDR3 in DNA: TGTGCCAGCAGCACTGCCCCCGGGGAGCAGTTCTTC. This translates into CASSTAPGEQFF.

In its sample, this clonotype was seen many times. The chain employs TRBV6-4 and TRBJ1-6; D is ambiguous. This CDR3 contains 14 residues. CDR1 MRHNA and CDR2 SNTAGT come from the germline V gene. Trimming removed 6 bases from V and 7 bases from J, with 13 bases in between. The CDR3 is CASRDSDRNSPLHF. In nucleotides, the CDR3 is TGTGCCAGCAGAGATTCCGACCGGAATTCACCCCTCCACTTT.

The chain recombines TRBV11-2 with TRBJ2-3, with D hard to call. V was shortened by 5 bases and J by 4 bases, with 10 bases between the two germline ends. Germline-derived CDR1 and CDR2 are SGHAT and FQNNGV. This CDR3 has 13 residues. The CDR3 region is CASSNKLSDTQYF. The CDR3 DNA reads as TGTGCCAGCAGCAATAAGCTGTCAGATACGCAGTATTTT.

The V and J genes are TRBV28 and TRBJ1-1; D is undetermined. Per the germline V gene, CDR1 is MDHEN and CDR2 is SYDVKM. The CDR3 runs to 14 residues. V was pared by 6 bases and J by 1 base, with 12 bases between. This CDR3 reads CASRPHYPNTEAFF. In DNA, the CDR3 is TGTGCCAGCAGGCCGCACTATCCGAACACTGAAGCTTTCTTT.

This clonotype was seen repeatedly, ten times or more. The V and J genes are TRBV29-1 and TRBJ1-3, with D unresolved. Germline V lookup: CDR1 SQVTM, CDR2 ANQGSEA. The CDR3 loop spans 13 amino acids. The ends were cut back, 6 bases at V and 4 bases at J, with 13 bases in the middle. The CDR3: CSVAPGAGNTIYF. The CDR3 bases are TGCAGCGTGGCACCGGGAGCCGGAAACACCATATATTTT. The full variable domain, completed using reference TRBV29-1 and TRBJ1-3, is SAVISQKPSRDICQRGTSLTIQCQVDSQVTMMFWYRQQPGQSLTLIATANQGSEATYESGFVIDKFPISRPNLTFSTLTVSNMSPEDSSIYLCSVAPGAGNTIYFGEGSWLTVV.

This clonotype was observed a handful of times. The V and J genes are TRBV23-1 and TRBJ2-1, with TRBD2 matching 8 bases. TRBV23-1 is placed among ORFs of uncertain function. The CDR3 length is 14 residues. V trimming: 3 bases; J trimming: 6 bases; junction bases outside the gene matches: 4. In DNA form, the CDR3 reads TGCGCCAGCAGTCAGGGCGGGAGGATCAATGAGCAGTTCTTC. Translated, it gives CASSQGGRINEQFF.

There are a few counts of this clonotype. CDR3 protein: CSVSGLANTGELFF. The CDR3 DNA is TGCAGCGTGTCGGGGCTAGCGAACACCGGGGAGCTGTTTTTT. The J gene is TRBJ2-2, the V gene TRBV29-1; D is possibly TRBD1 or TRBD2 (5 bases each). From germline, CDR1 is SQVTM and CDR2 ANQGSEA. The V end lost 6 bases, the J end lost 0 bases, and 11 bases lay between the germline ends. The CDR3 has 14 residues.

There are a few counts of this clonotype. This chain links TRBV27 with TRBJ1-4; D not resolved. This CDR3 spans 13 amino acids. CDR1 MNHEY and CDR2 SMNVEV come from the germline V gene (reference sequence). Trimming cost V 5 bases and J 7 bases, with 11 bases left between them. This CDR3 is CASSPTVGEKLFF. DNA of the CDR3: TGTGCCAGCAGTCCCACAGTGGGTGAAAAACTGTTTTTT.

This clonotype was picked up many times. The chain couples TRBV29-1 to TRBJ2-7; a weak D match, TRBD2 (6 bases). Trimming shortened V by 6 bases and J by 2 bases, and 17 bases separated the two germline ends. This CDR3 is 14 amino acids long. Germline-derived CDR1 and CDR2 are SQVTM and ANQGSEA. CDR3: CSVLTSRLAYEQYF. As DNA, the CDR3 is TGCAGCGTCTTAACCTCAAGACTAGCCTACGAGCAGTACTTC.

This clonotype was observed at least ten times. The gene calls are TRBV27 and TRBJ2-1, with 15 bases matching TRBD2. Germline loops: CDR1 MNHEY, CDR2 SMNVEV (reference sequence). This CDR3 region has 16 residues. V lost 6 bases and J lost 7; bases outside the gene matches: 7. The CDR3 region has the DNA TGTGCCAGCAGGAACAGGGGACTAGCGGGAGGAAATGAGCAGTTCTTC. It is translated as CASRNRGLAGGNEQFF.

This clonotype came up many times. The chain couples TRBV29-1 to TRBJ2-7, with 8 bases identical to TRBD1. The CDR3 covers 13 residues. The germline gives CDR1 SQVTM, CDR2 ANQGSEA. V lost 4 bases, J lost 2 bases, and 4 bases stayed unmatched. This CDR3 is CSVVWDRPYEQYF. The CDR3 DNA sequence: TGCAGCGTTGTCTGGGACAGGCCCTACGAGCAGTACTTC.

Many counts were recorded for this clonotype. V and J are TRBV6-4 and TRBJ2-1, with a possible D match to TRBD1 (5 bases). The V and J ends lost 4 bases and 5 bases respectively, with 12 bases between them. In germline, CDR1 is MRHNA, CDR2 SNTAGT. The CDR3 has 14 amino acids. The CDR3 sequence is CASSAEDRNNEQFF. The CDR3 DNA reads TGTGCCAGCAGTGCCGAAGACAGAAACAATGAGCAGTTCTTC.